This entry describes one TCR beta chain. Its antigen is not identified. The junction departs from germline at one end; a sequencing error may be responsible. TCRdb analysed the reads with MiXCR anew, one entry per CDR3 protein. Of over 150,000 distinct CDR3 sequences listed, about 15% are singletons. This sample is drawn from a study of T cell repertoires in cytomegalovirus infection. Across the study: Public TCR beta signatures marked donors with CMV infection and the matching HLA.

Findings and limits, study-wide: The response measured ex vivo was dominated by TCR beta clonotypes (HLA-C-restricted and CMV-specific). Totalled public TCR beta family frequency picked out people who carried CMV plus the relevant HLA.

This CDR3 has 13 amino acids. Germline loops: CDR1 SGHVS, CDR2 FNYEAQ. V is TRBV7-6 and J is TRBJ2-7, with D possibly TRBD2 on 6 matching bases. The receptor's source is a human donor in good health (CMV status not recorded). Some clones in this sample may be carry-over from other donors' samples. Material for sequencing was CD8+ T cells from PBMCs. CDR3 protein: CASSLGAGYEQYF. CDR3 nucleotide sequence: TGTGCTAGCAGCTTAGGAGCGGGCTACGAGCAGTACTTC.